The rows below give T cell receptor beta chains drawn from one sample of a study of cytomegalovirus exposure and HLA in healthy donors. Sequencing was performed with immunoSEQ multiplex PCR; in TCRdb, only in-frame clones are kept and a portion is missing. The sample includes about 150,000 clones, about 95% of them seen just once. Source material: PBMCs. The origin of the receptors is a man aged 18 to 29 in good health and CMV-seropositive. The CDR3 runs from the conserved cysteine through the conserved F or W. A D gene is named only where the DNA matches it firmly. Rows may omit the clone size; those that give it use once, few, many or a size class.

CDR3 DNA	CDR3 protein	D gene	V gene	J gene	clone size
TGTGCCAGCAGGACCACGGGGAAGACCCAGTACTTC	CASRTTGKTQYF	NA	TRBV6-5	TRBJ2-5	NA
TGTGCCTGGAGTTTTGGGGAGGGTGTTGAAAAACTGTTTTTT	CAWSFGEGVEKLFF	NA	TRBV30	TRBJ1-4	NA
TGTGCCAGCAGCGTAGCCGGGAGAAGTGGGACCCAGTACTTC	CASSVAGRSGTQYF	NA	TRBV9	TRBJ2-5	NA
TGCAGCGTGACGTCCGGGGGTAAAGGTCAGCCCCAGCATTTT	CSVTSGGKGQPQHF	NA	TRBV29-1	TRBJ1-5	NA
TGTGCCAGCAGAACCGGGGGCTCTGGGGCCAACGTCCTGACTTTC	CASRTGGSGANVLTF	NA	TRBV11-2	TRBJ2-6	NA
TGTGCCGGTGACCGGGACAGGGGGTTCCTAGGGCAGTACTTC	CAGDRDRGFLGQYF	TRBD1	TRBV27	TRBJ2-7	NA
TGTGCCAGCAGCCCCGGGTGGACCCAGTACTTC	CASSPGWTQYF	NA	TRBV6-5	TRBJ2-5	NA
TGTGCCAGCAGTGGAGTCGAGCAGTACTTC	CASSGVEQYF	NA	TRBV2	TRBJ2-7	NA
TGTGCCAGCAGTGGCCTATCTAGAGAGACCCAGTACTTC	CASSGLSRETQYF	NA	TRBV25-1	TRBJ2-5	NA
TGTGCCAGCAGCGGACTAGCGAACTCCTACAATGAGCAGTTCTTC	CASSGLANSYNEQFF	TRBD2	TRBV6-6	TRBJ2-1	NA
TGTGCCAGCAGTGTGGGGACTGGCTACGAGCAGTACTTC	CASSVGTGYEQYF	NA	TRBV6-1	TRBJ2-7	NA
TGTGCCAGCAAAACCCGGGACAGGGGCACCGGGGAGCTGTTTTTT	CASKTRDRGTGELFF	TRBD1	TRBV11-2	TRBJ2-2	NA
TGCGCCAGCAGCCAGGTGGCGGGACTAGCGACGGGGGATACGCAGTATTTT	CASSQVAGLATGDTQYF	TRBD2	TRBV4-1	TRBJ2-3	NA
TGTGCCAGCAGCCTCAGGTCGAATGAGCAGTTCTTC	CASSLRSNEQFF	NA	TRBV4-2	TRBJ2-1	once
TGCGCCAGCAGCTTCACCGGGACTAGCAGGCGTGATACGCAGTATTTT	CASSFTGTSRRDTQYF	TRBD2	TRBV4-1	TRBJ2-3	NA
TGTGCCAGTAGCGGGACAGGGGGCCGACAGCCCCAGCATTTT	CASSGTGGRQPQHF	TRBD1	TRBV19	TRBJ1-5	NA
TGTGCTCACCGCGGGGGTCAGAACACTGAAGCTTTCTTT	CAHRGGQNTEAFF	NA	TRBV10-3	TRBJ1-1	NA
TGTGCCAGCAGCGACGGGACTTATTTGAACACTGAAGCTTTCTTT	CASSDGTYLNTEAFF	NA	TRBV7-8	TRBJ1-1	NA
TGTGCCAGCAGTGGCGGGGAACTCTACGAGCAGTACTTC	CASSGGELYEQYF	NA	TRBV2	TRBJ2-7	NA
TGTGCCAGCAGTTTATCGGCAGGGTACGAGCAGTACTTC	CASSLSAGYEQYF	NA	TRBV27	TRBJ2-7	NA
TGTGCCAGCAGTTCCATGGCGGCGGGACAGGGACTTTACGGCTCACCCCTCCACTTT	CASSSMAAGQGLYGSPLHF	TRBD1	TRBV28	TRBJ1-6	NA
TGTGCCAGCAGGAAGGCGGGGTACAATGAGCAGTTCTTC	CASRKAGYNEQFF	NA	TRBV7-8	TRBJ2-1	NA